This T cell receptor (beta chain) stems from a study of T cell clonality in common variable immunodeficiency. CDR1 and CDR2 (germline): SGHRS, YFSETQ. The CDR3 totals 13 residues. Points from the study as a whole: Shared TCRbeta clones were fewer between CVID subjects than controls. TCRbeta clonality was increased in CVID versus healthy controls. In common variable immunodeficiency, TCR beta chains reportedly carried fewer deletions and N-nucleotide insertions.

Blood came from CVID subjects not ill and not taking immunomodulatory or immunosuppressive medication. Equal genomic DNA amounts from CVID and control samples were sequenced. TCRdb's table, derived via immunoSEQ multiplex PCR, lists solely in-frame clones and lacks some. The sample was found to contain about 31,000 clones, and every one recurs. This clone was recorded at least ten times. Its antigen is unidentified. Read data end 3 residues before the CDR3 end; the end is taken from the germline J gene. The rearrangement links TRBV5-1 to TRBJ1-1; possible D gene TRBD1, 6 bases. This clonotype originated in a human donor with common variable immunodeficiency. Specimen: peripheral blood mononuclear cells. The CDR3: CASSLDFTGWAFF. The CDR3 bases that were read are TGCGCCAGCAGCTTGGACTTTACAGGGTGG.